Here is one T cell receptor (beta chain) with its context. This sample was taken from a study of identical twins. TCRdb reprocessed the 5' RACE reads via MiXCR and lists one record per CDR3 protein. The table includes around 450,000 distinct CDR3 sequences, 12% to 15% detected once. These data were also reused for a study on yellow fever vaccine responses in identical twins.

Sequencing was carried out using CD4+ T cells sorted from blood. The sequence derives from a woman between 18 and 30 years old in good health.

In DNA form, the CDR3 reads TGCAGTGCTAGTGGGGGGGGCTATAATTCACCCCTCCACTTT. It encodes CSASGGGYNSPLHF. The chain has TRBV20-1 and TRBJ1-6; TRBD1 might be the D (5 bases). From germline, CDR1 is DFQATT and CDR2 SNEGSKA (reference sequence). The V end was cut by 3 bases, the J end by 3 bases, with 9 bases between. The CDR3 contains 14 residues.